The T cell receptor (beta chain) under discussion was sequenced for a study of cytomegalovirus exposure and HLA in healthy donors. The CDR3 covers 12 residues. V gave up 7 bases and J gave up 3 bases, with 10 bases separating them. Germline assignment: CDR1 MDHEN and CDR2 SYDVKM. The PCR made use of 60 Vbeta and 13 Jbeta primers. Produced via immunoSEQ multiplex PCR; TCRdb's table is partial and in-frame only. The sample holds 100,000 to 150,000 clones, approximately 84% seen once. The gene calls are TRBV28 and TRBJ2-7; D is possibly TRBD1 (6 bases). The sequence was obtained from a woman between 18 and 29 years old in good health and CMV-seronegative. What was sequenced was PBMCs. This CDR3 reads CASTLGGYEQYF. The CDR3 DNA is TGTGCCAGCACCCTAGGGGGCTACGAGCAGTACTTC.